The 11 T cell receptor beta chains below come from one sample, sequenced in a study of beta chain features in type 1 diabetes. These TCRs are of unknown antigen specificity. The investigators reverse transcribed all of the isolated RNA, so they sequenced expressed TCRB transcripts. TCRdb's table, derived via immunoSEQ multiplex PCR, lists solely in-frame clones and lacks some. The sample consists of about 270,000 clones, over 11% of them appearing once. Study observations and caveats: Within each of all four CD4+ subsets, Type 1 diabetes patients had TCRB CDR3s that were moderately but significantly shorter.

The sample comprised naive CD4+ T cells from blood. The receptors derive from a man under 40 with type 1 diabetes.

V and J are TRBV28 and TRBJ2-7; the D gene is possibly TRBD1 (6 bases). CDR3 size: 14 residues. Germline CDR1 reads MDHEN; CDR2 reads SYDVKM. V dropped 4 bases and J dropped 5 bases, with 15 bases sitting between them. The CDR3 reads CASSYLGAQNEQYF. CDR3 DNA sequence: TGTGCCAGCAGTTATTTGGGGGCGCAGAACGAGCAGTACTTC.

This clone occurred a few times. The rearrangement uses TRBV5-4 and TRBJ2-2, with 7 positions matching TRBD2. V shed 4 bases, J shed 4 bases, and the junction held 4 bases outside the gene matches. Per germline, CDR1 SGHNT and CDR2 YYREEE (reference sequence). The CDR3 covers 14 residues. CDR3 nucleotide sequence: TGTGCCAGCAGCCCCGGCGGGGGCACCGGGGAGCTGTTTTTT. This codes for CASSPGGGTGELFF.

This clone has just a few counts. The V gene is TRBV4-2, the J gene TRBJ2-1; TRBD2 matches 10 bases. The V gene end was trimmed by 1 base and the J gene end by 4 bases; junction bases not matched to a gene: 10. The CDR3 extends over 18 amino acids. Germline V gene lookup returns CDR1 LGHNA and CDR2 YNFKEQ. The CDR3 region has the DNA TGTGCCAGCAGCCAAGGTTTGCTAGCGGGAGCCTTATACAATGAGCAGTTCTTC. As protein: CASSQGLLAGALYNEQFF.

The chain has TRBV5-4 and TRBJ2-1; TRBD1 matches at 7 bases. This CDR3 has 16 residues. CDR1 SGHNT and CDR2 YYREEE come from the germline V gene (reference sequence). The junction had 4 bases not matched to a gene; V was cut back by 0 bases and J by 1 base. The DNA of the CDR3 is TGTGCCAGCAGCTTGGCTGGCAGGGGGTCCTACAATGAGCAGTTCTTC. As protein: CASSLAGRGSYNEQFF.

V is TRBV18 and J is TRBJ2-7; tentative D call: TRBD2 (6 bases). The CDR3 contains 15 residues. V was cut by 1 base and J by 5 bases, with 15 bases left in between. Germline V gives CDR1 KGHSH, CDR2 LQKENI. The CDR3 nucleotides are TGTGCCAGCTCACCACTAGTGCGGGAAATCGACGAGCAGTACTTC. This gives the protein CASSPLVREIDEQYF.

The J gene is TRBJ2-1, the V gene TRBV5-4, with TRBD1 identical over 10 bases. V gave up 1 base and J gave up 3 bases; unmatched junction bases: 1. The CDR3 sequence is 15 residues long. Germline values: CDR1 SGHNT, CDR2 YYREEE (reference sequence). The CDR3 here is CASSLRDRGYNEQFF. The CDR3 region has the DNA TGTGCCAGCAGCTTGCGGGACAGGGGCTACAATGAGCAGTTCTTC.

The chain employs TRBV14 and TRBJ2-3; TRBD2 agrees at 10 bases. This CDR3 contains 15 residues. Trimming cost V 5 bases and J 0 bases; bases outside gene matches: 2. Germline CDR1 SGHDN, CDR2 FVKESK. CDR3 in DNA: TGTGCCAGCAGCTTTAGCGGGGGGAGCACAGATACGCAGTATTTT. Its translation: CASSFSGGSTDTQYF.

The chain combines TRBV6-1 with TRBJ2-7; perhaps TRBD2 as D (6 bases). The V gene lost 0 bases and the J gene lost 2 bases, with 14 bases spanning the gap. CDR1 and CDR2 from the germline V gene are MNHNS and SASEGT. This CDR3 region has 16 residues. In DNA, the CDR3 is TGTGCCAGCAGTGAAGCGGAGGGGCACCCGGCCTACGAGCAGTACTTC. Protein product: CASSEAEGHPAYEQYF.

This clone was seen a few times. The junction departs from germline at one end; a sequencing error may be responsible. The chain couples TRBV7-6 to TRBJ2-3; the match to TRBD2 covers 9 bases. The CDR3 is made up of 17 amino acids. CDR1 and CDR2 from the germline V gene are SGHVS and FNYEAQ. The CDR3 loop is CASSRYSTGTSIDTQYF. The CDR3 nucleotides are TGTGCCAGCAGCCGTTATTCGACCGGGACTAGCATAGATACGCAGTATTTT.

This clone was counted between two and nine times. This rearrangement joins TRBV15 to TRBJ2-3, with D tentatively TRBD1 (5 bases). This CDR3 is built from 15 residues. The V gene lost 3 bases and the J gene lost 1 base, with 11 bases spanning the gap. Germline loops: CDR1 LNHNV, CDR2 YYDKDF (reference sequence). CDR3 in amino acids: CATSRSDMGTDTQYF. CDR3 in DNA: TGTGCCACCAGCAGGTCGGACATGGGCACAGATACGCAGTATTTT.

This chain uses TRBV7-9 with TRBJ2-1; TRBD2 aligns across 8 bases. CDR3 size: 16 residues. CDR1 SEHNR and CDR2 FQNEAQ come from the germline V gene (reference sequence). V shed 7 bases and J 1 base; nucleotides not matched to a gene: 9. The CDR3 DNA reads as TGTGCCAGCATCAACCCACTAGCGGCTTCCTACAATGAGCAGTTCTTC. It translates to CASINPLAASYNEQFF.